This entry lists 12 T cell receptor beta chains sequenced from one sample in a study of T cells after posttransplantation cyclophosphamide. Clones were read by immunoSEQ multiplex PCR, and TCRdb kept only the in-frame ones, dropping some. Of thousands of clones detected, 1.5% to 2% appear once; the ten largest clones hold 25% to 35%. Busulfan-fludarabine conditioning, marrow transplant, and cyclophosphamide on days +3 and +4 were administered. The sequenced sample was PBMCs, obtained roughly 220 days after a stem cell transplant with posttransplant cyclophosphamide. The receptors here all came from a male patient between 25 and 40 years old who received an allogeneic stem cell transplant from a related donor, was CMV-positive, and had no GVHD. These T cells may partly come from the graft donor.

This clone was counted between two and nine times. The chain recombines TRBV4-1 with TRBJ2-7; the D gene is possibly TRBD1 (6 bases). Trimming removed 4 bases at V and 5 bases at J, with 12 bases between. This CDR3 is 13 amino acids long. Germline V gene sequence: CDR1 MGHRA, CDR2 YSYEKL. CDR3 amino acids: CASSLGTSDEQYF. CDR3 nucleotide sequence: TGCGCCAGCAGCCTCGGGACATCAGACGAGCAGTACTTC.

In its sample, this clone was seen a few times. The chain carries TRBV9 and TRBJ2-1, with 7 bases matching TRBD2. The CDR3 covers 18 residues. Germline CDR1 and CDR2: SGDLS and YYNGEE. The J segment lost 3 bases and the V segment lost 3 bases, leaving 15 bases of the junction unmatched. The CDR3 is CASSGGDGRLFLYNEQFF. DNA of the CDR3: TGTGCCAGCAGCGGAGGGGACGGGAGGCTCTTTCTCTACAATGAGCAGTTCTTC.

Sample share makes this clone medium-sized. This rearrangement joins TRBV6-1 to TRBJ1-6; 8 bases agree with TRBD1. The length of the CDR3 is 15 residues. Germline V gene sequence: CDR1 MNHNS, CDR2 SASEGT. V shed 6 bases and J 6 bases; nucleotides not matched to a gene: 7. CDR3 loop: CASSPRDRSNSPLHF. As DNA, the CDR3 is TGTGCCAGCAGCCCTCGGGACAGGAGTAATTCACCCCTCCACTTT.

By share, this clone counts as medium-sized. CDR3 sequence reads: CASSLYTADTQYF. CDR3 nucleotide sequence: TGCGCCAGCAGCTTGTATACGGCAGATACGCAGTATTTT. The chain links TRBV5-1 to TRBJ2-3, with D unresolved. This CDR3 region has 13 residues. Germline V gene sequence: CDR1 SGHRS, CDR2 YFSETQ. With 1 base removed from V and 4 bases from J, the gap between germline ends came to 7 bases.

The chain links TRBV7-2 to TRBJ2-7; D remains unclear. The germline V gene has CDR1 SGHTA and CDR2 FQGNSA. V was trimmed by 5 bases and J by 2 bases, leaving 19 bases between them. The CDR3 runs to 16 residues. The CDR3 bases are TGTGCCAGCAGCCCCATGGTCGCGCCTCTACCCTACGAGCAGTACTTC. Its translation is CASSPMVAPLPYEQYF.

This clone was observed a handful of times. The chain couples TRBV15 to TRBJ2-5; D gene unclear. The CDR3 totals 15 residues. Between the trimmed V and J ends, which lost 0 bases and 1 base, there was a span of 9 bases. Per the germline V gene, CDR1 is LNHNV and CDR2 is YYDKDF (reference sequence). CDR3 in amino acids: CATSRDHRFQETQYF. The DNA for the CDR3 is TGTGCCACCAGCAGAGATCATCGGTTCCAAGAGACCCAGTACTTC. Together with reference TRBV15 and TRBJ2-5, the CDR3 gives the full variable domain: DAMVIQNPRYQVTQFGKPVTLSCSQTLNHNVMYWYQQKSSQAPKLLFHYYDKDFNNEADTPDNFQSRRPNTSFCFLDIRSPGLGDTAMYLCATSRDHRFQETQYFGPGTRLLVL.

Only a few counts were recorded for this clone. The chain employs TRBV14 and TRBJ2-7; 7 bases are a match to TRBD1. The CDR3 length is 13 residues. V shed 3 bases and J 5 bases; nucleotides not matched to a gene: 4. The germline gives CDR1 SGHDN, CDR2 FVKESK. CDR3 DNA: TGTGCCAGCAGCCATACAGGGGCAAACGAGCAGTACTTC. Translated, it gives CASSHTGANEQYF.

This clone was counted only a few times. V and J are TRBV7-9 and TRBJ2-7; perhaps TRBD1 as D (6 bases). V lost 5 bases to trimming and J lost 5 bases, with 22 bases between them. The CDR3 consists of 16 residues. Germline CDR1 SEHNR, CDR2 FQNEAQ (reference sequence). CDR3 in DNA: TGTGCCAGCAGCCTGTCGAGAGACAGGAGGATTGACGAGCAGTACTTC. Amino acid sequence: CASSLSRDRRIDEQYF.

The chain combines TRBV5-1 with TRBJ2-1, with 7 bases fitting TRBD2. This CDR3 contains 15 residues. Trimming took 1 base from V and 3 from J; bases not matched to a gene: 4. Germline CDR1 SGHRS, CDR2 YFSETQ. CDR3 protein: CASSLRWGGYNEQFF. As DNA, the CDR3 is TGCGCCAGCAGCTTGAGGTGGGGGGGCTACAATGAGCAGTTCTTC.

The chain is built from TRBV19 and TRBJ1-5, with D possibly being TRBD1 (5 bases). The CDR3 contains 14 residues. Germline V gene lookup returns CDR1 LNHDA and CDR2 SQIVND (reference sequence). V was trimmed by 4 bases and J by 9 bases, leaving 16 bases between them. Here the CDR3 DNA reads TGTGCCAGTAGTACGGGACGGACGGGAGGGCCCCAGCATTTT. This gives the protein CASSTGRTGGPQHF.

J is TRBJ2-2 and V is TRBV5-4; no firm D call. V lost 1 base, J lost 6 bases, and 10 bases lay in between. The CDR3 has 14 amino acids. Germline V gene lookup returns CDR1 SGHNT and CDR2 YYREEE (reference sequence). Written as DNA, the CDR3 is TGTGCCAGCAGCTTGCTAGGCGGTGCCGGGGAGCTGTTTTTT. As protein: CASSLLGGAGELFF.

This chain joins TRBV7-8 and TRBJ1-1; 7 nucleotides line up with TRBD1. Germline values: CDR1 SGHVS, CDR2 FQNEAQ. Trimming at V came to 5 bases and at J to 3 bases, leaving 15 bases not matched to a gene. This CDR3 is 17 amino acids long. CDR3 region: CASSQPGETGMDTEAFF. The CDR3 DNA follows: TGTGCCAGCAGCCAACCGGGTGAGACAGGGATGGACACTGAAGCTTTCTTT.